Below are 10 T cell receptor beta chains sequenced from a single sample in a study of Tregs in tolerant kidney transplant recipients. The data were produced by immunoSEQ multiplex PCR, yet TCRdb's version contains in-frame clones alone and is incomplete. The sample comprises over 70,000 clones, 90% to 95% of which are singletons, and about 1.6% rests with the top ten. Related graft donors supplied nonmyeloablative bone marrow transplants, and mixed chimerism was transient. This material consisted of CD4+ T cells from blood (PBMCs), taken 24 months after the transplant. Source of these receptors: a human patient who received a combined kidney and bone marrow transplant. A share of the T cells may be of graft donor origin.

The V and J genes are TRBV29-1 and TRBJ2-2; 7 nucleotides match TRBD2. The CDR3 runs 15 residues. J gave up 6 bases and V 6 bases, and 13 bases lay outside the gene matches. The germline V gene has CDR1 SQVTM and CDR2 ANQGSEA. In DNA form, the CDR3 reads TGCAGCGTGGCTGGACTAGTTGGAGGCGCCGGGGAGCTGTTTTTT. Its protein product is CSVAGLVGGAGELFF.

The V and J genes are TRBV6-1 and TRBJ2-7; 7 bases align to TRBD2. Per germline, CDR1 MNHNS and CDR2 SASEGT. There are 14 residues in the CDR3. The J segment lost 1 base and the V segment lost 7 bases, leaving 7 bases of the junction unmatched. CDR3 DNA: TGTGCCAGCACCCCCCGCGGGGGATCCTACGAGCAGTACTTC. It translates to CASTPRGGSYEQYF.

The chain recombines TRBV7-2 with TRBJ2-2; 8 bases agree with TRBD1. Per germline, CDR1 SGHTA and CDR2 FQGNSA. CDR3 length: 15 residues. The V gene end was trimmed by 5 bases and the J gene end by 5 bases; junction bases not matched to a gene: 7. CDR3 DNA: TGTGCCAGCAGCCCCCGCGGACAGGGAACCGGGGAGCTGTTTTTT. Its translation is CASSPRGQGTGELFF.

The rearrangement uses TRBV4-3 and TRBJ1-1; 8 bases are a match to TRBD1. J gave up 3 bases and V 3 bases, and 3 bases lay outside the gene matches. The CDR3 contains 14 residues. Germline V gene sequence: CDR1 LGHNA, CDR2 YSLEER. The CDR3 nucleotides are TGCGCCAGCAGCCAGGTGACAGGGGACACTGAAGCTTTCTTT. Translated, it gives CASSQVTGDTEAFF.

V and J are TRBV30 and TRBJ2-3; D is possibly TRBD2 (5 bases). This CDR3 has 11 residues. Germline values: CDR1 GTSNPN, CDR2 SVGIG (reference sequence). V gave up 5 bases and J gave up 5 bases, with 8 bases separating them. CDR3 loop: CAWGSGDTQYF. Written as DNA, the CDR3 is TGTGCCTGGGGAAGCGGAGATACGCAGTATTTT.

V usage is TRBV25-1 and J usage is TRBJ2-1; TRBD2 aligns across 9 bases. V shed 5 bases, J shed 5 bases, and the junction held 4 bases outside the gene matches. Per the germline V gene, CDR1 is MGHDK and CDR2 is SYGVNS. The CDR3 extends over 14 amino acids. CDR3 DNA sequence: TGTGCCAGCAGTCGAGCGGGGGGCAACAATGAGCAGTTCTTC. This sequence encodes CASSRAGGNNEQFF.

As to this clone: Other DNA sequences in this sample translate to the same CDR3. V and J are TRBV30 and TRBJ1-6, with a possible D match to TRBD1 (6 bases). Per the germline V gene, CDR1 is GTSNPN and CDR2 is SVGIG (reference sequence). Trimming removed 0 bases from V and 0 bases from J, with 12 bases in between. This CDR3 comprises 17 residues. The DNA of the CDR3 is TGTGCCTGGAGTGTACGGGACATCCGCTCCTATAATTCACCCCTCCACTTT. Protein sequence: CAWSVRDIRSYNSPLHF.

The CDR3, as DNA: TGTGCCAGCAGACTCAGCGGGGGGGCCGGGGAGCTGTTTTTT. This codes for CASRLSGGAGELFF. The J gene is TRBJ2-2, the V gene TRBV28; TRBD2 aligns across 10 bases. CDR3 length: 14 amino acids. The J segment lost 6 bases and the V segment lost 6 bases, leaving 4 bases of the junction unmatched. Germline CDR1 is MDHEN and CDR2 is SYDVKM.

Regarding this clone: Other DNA sequences in this specimen translate into the identical CDR3. V usage is TRBV11-2 and J usage is TRBJ1-6; tentative D call: TRBD1 (6 bases). The germline V gene has CDR1 SGHAT and CDR2 FQNNGV. V shed 5 bases and J shed 3 bases, with 17 bases lying between them. There are 17 residues in the CDR3. CDR3 nucleotides: TGTGCCAGCAGCACCTACCGGACAGCTTTCTATAATTCACCCCTCCACTTT. It encodes CASSTYRTAFYNSPLHF.

The CDR3 sequence is CASSLGQPTSTDTQYF. CDR3 nucleotides: TGCGCCAGCAGCCTGGGACAGCCAACTAGCACAGATACGCAGTATTTT. This chain connects TRBV4-3 to TRBJ2-3; TRBD1 matches 7 bases. The germline gives CDR1 LGHNA, CDR2 YSLEER. V lost 4 bases and J lost 0; bases outside the gene matches: 7. The CDR3 loop spans 16 amino acids.